This T cell receptor delta chain was found in a study of Vδ1+ human thymocytes. Findings and limits, study-wide: In the thymus, TRG and TRD repertoires looked highly polyclonal with Gaussian CDR3 lengths.

Sequences come from RNA converted to cDNA by reverse transcription. Multiplex PCR used pooled V-gene forward primers and a constant-region reverse primer to amplify CDR3s. TCRdb repeated clone calling on the multiplex PCR reads with CATT. The sample holds around 76,000 delta-chain clones, roughly a third seen once. The CDR3 is 13 residues long. Germline V gene sequence: CDR1 TSWWSYY, CDR2 QGS. Trimming left V 5 bases short and J 6 bases short, with 13 bases between. This clone turned up a few times. The antigen is undetermined. The TCR was taken from a boy under three years old who had congenital heart surgery. Sequences were obtained from Vdelta1+ gamma-delta thymocytes from the thymus. The subset is: FACS-sorted CD3+ TCRalphabeta- TCRVdelta1+ TCRVdelta2- thymocytes. This rearrangement joins TRDV1 to TRDJ1, with D unclear. The CDR3 reads CALGLALSNKLIF. The CDR3 DNA reads TGTGCTCTTGGGTTGGCCCTAAGCAATAAACTCATCTTT.